This TCR beta chain derives from a study of shared clonotypes between healthy human individuals (dated by TCRdb to 2019 to 2021). Looking at the study overall: The cohort included three men and a couple of women between 18 and 49 years of age. Per donor, three plates each were used for CD4 naive and CD4 memory, two for CD8 naive, and one for CD8 memory. To estimate repertoire size and how much clonotype sharing occurs between individuals, the study deeply sequenced the blood TCR repertoires of five healthy adults. To increase sequencing depth and limit assay-specific biases, different laboratories used diverse techniques to prepare libraries and sequence TCR repertoires. Leukapheresis yielded between about 0.85 and 10 billion PBMCs per donor.

For the CD8 naive samples, CD45RO-negative cells were positively selected for CCR7, yielding a CD45RA+CCR7+ population from which TemRA cells were excluded. Healthy HIV-negative adults with no recently reported acute infections or vaccinations were included as donors. Only Caucasian adults living in Nashville, Tennessee, USA were represented among the donors. After blood collection by leukapheresis, PBMCs were isolated using Ficoll-Histopaque density gradient centrifugation and then cryopreserved in the vapor phase of liquid nitrogen. Analytical flow cytometry was used to check the purity and quantity of each magnetically sorted T cell population. Each sorted fraction had its genomic DNA isolated and then quantified by UV absorbance on a Nanodrop 2000c. General conclusions and limits of the study: The small number of donors limited the genetic and exposure-history diversity represented. Rarefaction of sorted-subset datasets indicated incomplete sequencing despite the large sequencing depth. Pairwise subsampling indicated that sequencing depth was expected to affect the degree of clonotype sharing among donors. Approximately 4.8% of naive CD4, more than 3% of naive CD8, approximately 2% of memory CD4, and 0.35% to 0.5% of memory CD8 clonotypes were shared across several donors. Sampling was restricted to blood, and TCR repertoires in tissues likely differ from the TCR repertoires found in blood. Clonotypes shared by all four sorted-subset donors showed higher generation probabilities than non-shared clonotypes. Larger estimated clonotype richness was generally found for naive subsets than for memory subsets.

Inclusive of the bounding cysteine and phenylalanine, the CDR3 is 14 residues long. Of all the DNA, just the CDR3 is kept, 42 bases in frame from base 1. The germline V gene gives CDR1 as SGHAT and CDR2 as FQNNGV. V is reduced by 2 bases and J by 0 bases, leaving a spacing of 7 bases between them. As for this clone: Its binding antigen is unknown. Within one base of it there is no much larger clone, and no base qualities were kept.

TCR CDR3 regions were amplified from genomic DNA by multiplex PCR using the deep immunoSEQ assay. Extracted genomic DNA from each cell subset was spread evenly across all wells of several immunoSEQ 96-well plates, with each plate serving as a replicate. For sorted subsets, around 200 ng genomic DNA, equal to 30,000 or so T cell genomes, was loaded into each replicate PCR. Purified libraries were quantified with a Qubit 3.0 fluorometer, sized on a Bioanalyzer 2100, and re-quantified with the KAPA Library Quantification kit. Each immunoSEQ 96-well plate was sequenced on its own single-read 150-cycle Illumina NextSeq 550 flow cell. In the paper's pipeline: Because only junctional sequences without quality scores were contained in the immunoSEQ output, filtering matching that applied to full-length reads could not be performed. Sequences were annotated with PyIR, a Python wrapper for IgBLAST v1.9, using IMGT germline references to assign V/J genes and CDR3. Any read was removed if the V/J assignment was weak (E-value above 1e-6), the CDR3 was missing, or the read contained stop codons, out-of-frame junctions, or ambiguous translated residues. A V3J clonotype was defined by an identical inferred V gene, J gene, and CDR3 amino acid sequence. Percentage overlap between repertoires was calculated by dividing the number of shared unique clonotypes by the size of the smaller repertoire. RTK rarefaction, the Chao1 estimator, and Recon v2.1 estimates of unobserved clonotypes were used to assess repertoire richness. For all TCRbeta clonotypes obtained by the gDNA method from a handful of donors, generation probabilities were computed with OLGA. Sourced from immuneACCESS, this table was stored by TCRdb with only in-frame sequences that have V and J called. A share of the clones is absent; for the studies checked, an unresolved V gene accounts for under half, and the remainder has no known explanation. V and J calls plus clone size are reproduced from that table; the DNA served to infer D and trimming. The sample includes about 580,000 clones, with 98% observed a single time. The ten largest clones add up to 0.3% of the sample.

The chain couples TRBV11-2 to TRBJ1-1; the D gene assignment is ambiguous. This clonotype was sampled from a man between 25 and 39 years old in good health. The sequencing sample was made of naive CD8+ T cells sorted from blood. The sample's cell subset or site label, in plain terms: CD45RA+CCR7+. Read as DNA, the sequence is TGTGCCAGCAGCTTACCCGGAATGAACACTGAAGCTTTCTTT. Its amino acids are CASSLPGMNTEAFF.